A selection of T cell receptor beta chains follows, all from one sample in a study of CD8+ T cells in alopecia areata. Generated by immunoSEQ multiplex PCR, the TCRdb table keeps only in-frame clones and is missing some. Of roughly 200,000 clones detected, 45% to 70% appear once; the ten largest clones hold around 5%. The specimen sequenced was CD8+ T cells sorted from blood. Receptor source: a human donor in good health. Both conserved end residues are part of each CDR3. The D gene is left open where the match is weak. Clone size appears in some rows only: once, few, many, or a class for an expanded clone.

>-|TRBV29-1|TRBJ2-1|few
TGCAGCGTTGAGGGGCTTAGGGATGAGCAGTTCTTC
CSVEGLRDEQFF
>-|TRBV27|TRBJ1-6|-
TGTGCCAGCAGCTTTTCCTCTAATTCACCCCTCCACTTT
CASSFSSNSPLHF
>-|TRBV15|TRBJ1-2|few
TGTGCCACCAGCAGAGATTCCGGCGGTAGAGATGGCTACACCTTC
CATSRDSGGRDGYTF
>-|TRBV6-5|TRBJ2-7|few
TGTGCCAGCAGTTACGGGCAGTCTTACGAGCAGTACTTC
CASSYGQSYEQYF
>TRBD2|TRBV29-1|TRBJ2-3|few
TGCAGCGTTGAAGAGCGACTAGCGGGGACACCAGATACGCAGTATTTT
CSVEERLAGTPDTQYF
>TRBD1|TRBV27|TRBJ1-2|-
TGTGCCAGCAGAGAAGGGGGCGATGGCTACACCTTC
CASREGGDGYTF
>TRBD1|TRBV4-1|TRBJ2-5|-
TGCGCCAGCAGCCAAGGATGGACAGGGGAAAAAGAGACCCAGTACTTC
CASSQGWTGEKETQYF
>-|TRBV19|TRBJ2-7|few
TGTGCCAGTAGTATGTCCGGGCAATCCTACGAGCAGTACTTC
CASSMSGQSYEQYF
>-|TRBV29-1|TRBJ1-5|-
TGCAGCGTTGTGGAAGGGTACAATCAGCCCCAGCATTTT
CSVVEGYNQPQHF
>TRBD2|TRBV15|TRBJ2-1|-
TGTGCCACCAGCAGAGCCTCTAGCGGGGACCCCTACAATGAGCAGTTCTTC
CATSRASSGDPYNEQFF
>-|TRBV4-1|TRBJ2-7|-
TGCGCCAGCAGCCAAGATGGGTCGGCCTACGAGCAGTACTTC
CASSQDGSAYEQYF
>-|TRBV5-6|TRBJ1-2|-
TGTGCCAGCACCACCCAGTACCTGGACGGAAACTATGGCTACACCTTC
CASTTQYLDGNYGYTF
>-|TRBV10-2|TRBJ1-5|-
TGCGCCAGCAGTGAGGTCTCGTGGGATCAGCCCCAGCATTTT
CASSEVSWDQPQHF
>-|TRBV29-1|TRBJ2-3|-
TGCAGCGTTGAAGTCGGGGGCACAGATACGCAGTATTTT
CSVEVGGTDTQYF
>TRBD1|TRBV11-2|TRBJ2-7|-
TGTGCCAGCAGCTTAGGTACAGGGGCACGCGAGCAGTACTTC
CASSLGTGAREQYF
>TRBD1|TRBV5-6|TRBJ2-2|-
TGTGCCAGCAGCCAAGGACAGGCTGGGGAGCTGTTTTTT
CASSQGQAGELFF
>TRBD1|TRBV27|TRBJ1-1|-
TGTGCCAGCGGACCGACAGGGGAAGCTTTCTTT
CASGPTGEAFF
>-|TRBV27|TRBJ1-5|-
TGTGCCAGCAGTTTACTGGGGGGTAATGTCAATCAGCCCCAGCATTTT
CASSLLGGNVNQPQHF
>-|TRBV5-1|TRBJ2-5|medium-sized
TGCGCCAGCAGCCTTCGGGGTCAGCGTAGTACGGAGACCCAGTACTTC
CASSLRGQRSTETQYF
>-|TRBV10-3|TRBJ2-3|-
TGTGCCATCAGTGAAGGGGGCGGGGTAAAAGATACGCAGTATTTT
CAISEGGGVKDTQYF
>-|TRBV4-2|TRBJ2-7|few
TGTGCCAGCAGCCCCCGGGGACTTTCCTACGAGCAGTACTTC
CASSPRGLSYEQYF
>-|TRBV12-5|TRBJ1-1|-
TGTGCTAGTGGTCCCTCGGCGGTCCGTGAAGCTTTCTTT
CASGPSAVREAFF
>-|TRBV29-1|TRBJ2-7|few
TGCAGCGTTCTGTGGGATAGCTCCTACGAGCAGTACTTC
CSVLWDSSYEQYF
>-|TRBV5-4|TRBJ2-6|-
TGTGCCAGCAGCCCAACCGGGATCTCTGGGGCCAACGTCCTGACTTTC
CASSPTGISGANVLTF
>-|TRBV5-4|TRBJ2-3|-
TGTGCCAGCAGCTTGTGGACTATAAGCACAGATACGCAGTATTTT
CASSLWTISTDTQYF
>-|TRBV5-6|TRBJ1-5|-
TGTGCCAGCAGCTCCGGACAGACGGAGCCCCAGCATTTT
CASSSGQTEPQHF
>TRBD2|TRBV7-8|TRBJ2-3|many
TGTGCCAGCAGCTTATTGGGGGGGGGCACAGATACGCAGTATTTT
CASSLLGGGTDTQYF
>-|TRBV7-9|TRBJ1-2|-
TGTGCCAGCAGCCCTAGCCCGGGACGGAATGGCTACACCTTC
CASSPSPGRNGYTF
>-|TRBV13|TRBJ1-2|few
TGTGCCAGCAGCTTGGAGAGGGTTGGCTACACCTTC
CASSLERVGYTF
>-|TRBV27|TRBJ1-1|-
TGTGCCAGCAGTTTACTGGCGACAGATCCTGAAGCTTTCTTT
CASSLLATDPEAFF
>-|TRBV13|TRBJ1-1|-
TGTGCCAGCAGCATAGGGCTGGGTGCGAACACTGAAGCTTTCTTT
CASSIGLGANTEAFF
>-|TRBV30|TRBJ1-3|few
TGTGCCTGGAGTGTCTCTGGAAACACCATATATTTT
CAWSVSGNTIYF
>-|TRBV29-1|TRBJ2-2|-
TGCAGCGTTGAAGATGTGGGGTTGGGGAACACCGGGGAGCTGTTTTTT
CSVEDVGLGNTGELFF
>-|TRBV6-6|TRBJ2-3|-
TGTGCCAGCAGTTACTCGGCAGACACAGATACGCAGTATTTT
CASSYSADTDTQYF
>TRBD2|TRBV5-1|TRBJ2-1|-
TGCGCCAGCAGCTTGAGCGGGAGTCCGTTGAGTGAGCAGTTCTTC
CASSLSGSPLSEQFF
>TRBD2|TRBV27|TRBJ2-4|few
TGTGCCAGCAGTCCGAGCGGGGAGAACATTCAGTACTTC
CASSPSGENIQYF
>TRBD1|TRBV5-1|TRBJ2-5|-
TGCGCCAGCAGCTTGGGGACAGGCGAGACCCAGTACTTC
CASSLGTGETQYF
>TRBD1|TRBV6-4|TRBJ2-6|few
TGTGCCAGCGGGACAGGTGGGGCCAACGTCCTGACTTTC
CASGTGGANVLTF
>-|TRBV7-9|TRBJ2-7|-
TGTGCCAGCAGCTTAGGGGCGGGACCCTTCTACGAGCAGTACTTC
CASSLGAGPFYEQYF
>-|TRBV6-5|TRBJ1-2|-
TGTGCCAGCAGTTATTTGCCCGCGGACGGTGGCTACACCTTC
CASSYLPADGGYTF
>-|TRBV7-8|TRBJ2-5|few
TGTGCCAGCAGCTTAGCGGAACTAGGCTGGGGGCAAGAGACCCAGTACTTC
CASSLAELGWGQETQYF
>-|TRBV10-3|TRBJ2-6|few
TGTGCCATCAGCTCCCCGGGGGGGGCCAACGTCCTGACTTTC
CAISSPGGANVLTF
>TRBD1|TRBV29-1|TRBJ2-7|-
TGCAGCGCAGGGGACAGGGGGCTCGGGTACGAGCAGTACTTC
CSAGDRGLGYEQYF
>TRBD1|TRBV27|TRBJ2-7|once
TGTGCCAGCAGTTTTGCCCAGGGGGCCTACGAGCAGTACTTC
CASSFAQGAYEQYF